The 5 T cell receptor beta chains presented below share a single source sample, sequenced in a study of monozygotic twins with inflammatory bowel disease. TCRdb re-called the 5' RACE reads and shows each CDR3 protein once, DNA omitted. The sample table sets out 140,000 to 150,000 distinct CDR3 sequences. The sequenced material came from blood. These TCRs come from a human donor with ulcerative colitis or Crohn's disease, or a healthy co-twin of an affected twin (not recorded which).

V usage is TRBV28 and J usage is TRBJ1-2. This CDR3 region has 11 residues. Germline lookup yields CDR1 MDHEN and CDR2 SYDVKM. CDR3 loop: CASSSKPGYTF.

The CDR3 spells CATSGTTSGGGETQYF. J is TRBJ2-5 and V is TRBV24-1; checking the TCRdb D call of TRBD2 is not possible without DNA. This CDR3 is 16 amino acids long. The germline CDR1 and CDR2 sequences are KGHDR and SFDVKD.

The genes are TRBV12-3 or TRBV12-4 and TRBJ1-3; TCRdb gives TRBD1 as the D gene, but with no DNA this cannot be confirmed. This CDR3 has 13 residues. This CDR3 reads CASSNYPENTIYF.

The V and J genes are TRBV7-9 and TRBJ2-3; TCRdb lists TRBD2, though no DNA is available to test this call. The CDR3 spans 16 residues. Germline lookup yields CDR1 SEHNR and CDR2 FQNEAQ (reference sequence). The CDR3 protein is CASSSRGGAMTDTQYF.

The rearrangement uses TRBV9 and TRBJ1-1. The germline gives CDR1 SGDLS, CDR2 YYNGEE. CDR3 length: 15 residues. The CDR3 sequence is CASSVGPQRNTEAFF.